Given below is one T cell receptor (beta chain) in context. The sample is drawn from a study of blood T cell repertoires in COVID-19. Generated by immunoSEQ multiplex PCR, the TCRdb table keeps only in-frame clones and is missing some. The sample lists around 59,000 clones, less than 85% occurring once. Trimming left V 7 bases short and J 1 base short, with 11 bases between. CDR1 and CDR2 (germline): MGHDK, SYGVNS. This CDR3 is built from 14 residues. The rearrangement links TRBV25-1 to TRBJ1-3, with D possibly matching TRBD1 (5 bases). What was sequenced was peripheral blood. The source of this sequence is a human donor in a cohort sampled during active COVID-19. CDR3 amino acids: CASTGGTSGNTIYF. DNA of the CDR3: TGTGCCAGCACCGGGGGGACGTCTGGAAACACCATATATTTT.